This TCR beta chain was recovered during a study of chemoradiotherapy in HPV16-positive cancers (dated by TCRdb to the early 2020s). Background for the entire study: Using functional T-cell assays on cells from a couple of HPV16-positive patients, the researchers defined candidate HPV-specific T-cell clones and common TCR motifs. Whether T-cell immunity against the HPV oncoproteins E6 and E7 changes during chemoradiotherapy and whether survival is affected by this immunity were examined in the study. Next, the candidate HPV-specific TCRs and motifs were followed in TCR repertoires from roughly 90 patients with HPV-related cancers.

Because repertoires were sampled repeatedly during chemoradiotherapy, clonal expansion in the tumor microenvironment could be followed. As concerns this clone: No antigen is known for it. Per-base qualities were not stored, and no clone one base away is much larger.

The research as a whole found: Expansion of candidate HPV-specific clones and E7-related TCR motifs was observed in the tumor microenvironment during treatment, whereas no such expansion was observed for non-HPV-specific T cells. In HPV16-positive patients, expansion of HPV-responsive T cells during chemoradiotherapy was associated with improved recurrence-free survival. The functional definition of HPV-specific T cells came from only a couple of HPV16-positive patients, and the survival association was reported for HPV16-positive patients.

Libraries were constructed by the immunoSEQ multiplex PCR assay. TCRdb's version of the immuneACCESS table is confined to in-frame rearrangements and falls short of the full clone set. An unresolved V gene accounts for under half of the shortfall where checked; the remainder is of unknown origin. The sample records about 66,000 clones, about 90% of which are singletons. The biggest ten clones account for 4% to 4.5% of the sample. The CDR3 starts with the cysteine, ends with the phenylalanine, and has 14 residues. Just CDR3 DNA is preserved here, 42 bases in frame from base 1. Germline trimming amounts to 4 bases on V and 3 bases on J, with 5 as the count of junction bases outside the gene matches. For CDR1 and CDR2, the germline V gene lists SGHRS and YFSETQ.

The source is a human donor with HPV-associated anogenital cancer. This chain joins TRBV5-1 to TRBJ1-1, with TRBD1 matching 8 junction bases. Sequencing used blood, obtained from a patient who underwent chemoradiotherapy. The DNA reads TGCGCCAGCAGCCAGTTACAGGGGGACACTGAAGCTTTCTTT. The translation is CASSQLQGDTEAFF.